This T cell receptor (beta chain) was captured in a study of graft-versus-host responses after intestinal transplantation. To note about this clone: Its antigen remains unidentified.

TCRdb's copy holds only in-frame clones and misses some; the assay was immunoSEQ multiplex PCR. Here the sample spans some 110,000 clones, about 92% being singletons. V lost 3 bases, J lost 6 bases, and 13 bases lay in between. Germline CDR1 reads SGHNT; CDR2 reads YYREEE (reference sequence). There are 14 residues in the CDR3. J is TRBJ2-1 and V is TRBV5-4; D perhaps matches TRBD2 (6 bases). Sequencing was performed on unstimulated CD8+ T cells sorted from spleen or lymph node cells, taken before transplant. This sequence originates from a human donor who was the organ donor for an intestinal transplant. CDR3 nucleotide sequence: TGTGCCAGCAGCTCATGGGACTCCCCCAATGAGCAGTTCTTC. As protein: CASSSWDSPNEQFF.